These T cell receptor beta chains were read from a single sample in a study of memory CD4+ T cells and cytomegalovirus serostatus. Clones were read by immunoSEQ multiplex PCR, and TCRdb kept only the in-frame ones, dropping some. Of 70,000 to 90,000 clones listed, approximately 78% were seen once; the top ten hold around 2.6%. Material: memory CD4+ T cells from blood. These receptors all come from an adult in good health and CMV-seropositive. The CDR3 runs from the conserved cysteine through the conserved F or W. The D gene is left open where the match is weak. Expanded clones get a size class; other rows say once, few or many, or leave the size out.

v_call	j_call	d_call	clone_size	cdr3_nt	cdr3_aa
TRBV5-1	TRBJ1-1	TRBD1	-	TGCGCCAGCAGCTTGGGACAACAGGGGTGGGCTGGGACTGAAGCTTTCTTT	CASSLGQQGWAGTEAFF
TRBV7-9	TRBJ2-5	TRBD2	-	TGTGCCAGCAGCTTAGTGGGGGGGGGAGGAGAGACCCAGTACTTC	CASSLVGGGGETQYF
TRBV11-3	TRBJ2-3	-	-	TGTGCCAGCAGCTTAATCTTAACAGATACGCAGTATTTT	CASSLILTDTQYF
TRBV10-3	TRBJ2-2	-	-	TGTGCCATCAGTGAACAGGGCCGGACCGGGGAGCTGTTTTTT	CAISEQGRTGELFF
TRBV15	TRBJ2-1	TRBD2	-	TGTGCCACCAGCAGAGTGAGGACTAGCGGGGGGGCAAACAATGAGCAGTTCTTC	CATSRVRTSGGANNEQFF
TRBV13	TRBJ1-6	TRBD1	-	TGTGCCAGCAGCTTAGGGCCAGGGGGCGAGTCACCCCTCCACTTT	CASSLGPGGESPLHF
TRBV11-2	TRBJ1-1	-	-	TGTGCCAGCACCAAGGATACAAACACTGAAGCTTTCTTT	CASTKDTNTEAFF
TRBV16	TRBJ2-3	-	once	TGTGCCAGCAGCCAAGATGGGTGGGCGCAGTATTTT	CASSQDGWAQYF
TRBV27	TRBJ2-3	TRBD2	once	TGTGCCAGCAGTTTTCGGGGACTAACCACAGATACGCAGTATTTT	CASSFRGLTTDTQYF
TRBV7-7	TRBJ2-3	-	-	TGTGCCAGCAGCTTAGGCCAGGAAGATACGCAGTATTTT	CASSLGQEDTQYF
TRBV4-2	TRBJ2-2	TRBD2	once	TGTGCCAGCAGCCCCCTCGGACTAGCGGGGGGGCCTGTGGAGCTGTTTTTT	CASSPLGLAGGPVELFF
TRBV7-2	TRBJ2-5	TRBD2	-	TGTGCCAGCAGTTGGAGCGGGAACCAAGAGACCCAGTACTTC	CASSWSGNQETQYF
TRBV7-6	TRBJ1-4	-	few	TGTGCCAGCAGCCAGACAGGTCAAGCTGAAAAACTGTTTTTT	CASSQTGQAEKLFF
TRBV9	TRBJ1-2	-	-	TGTGCCAGCAGCGCGGGACACTCGTGGGGCTACACCTTC	CASSAGHSWGYTF
TRBV4-2	TRBJ2-1	TRBD2	-	TGTGCCAGCAGCCAGATTTCCGGGACTAGCTCCTACAATGAGCAGTTCTTC	CASSQISGTSSYNEQFF
TRBV29-1	TRBJ2-6	-	-	TGCAGCGTCGTCCTCGGGAGCTCTGGGGCCAACGTCCTGACTTTC	CSVVLGSSGANVLTF
TRBV28	TRBJ1-5	-	-	TGTGCCAGCAGTTTATCTCTATTCCCCTATAGCAATCAGCCCCAGCATTTT	CASSLSLFPYSNQPQHF
TRBV4-2	TRBJ1-2	-	once	TGTGCCAGCAGCCCACAAGGGACACAGGGAGATTCCGGCTACACCTTC	CASSPQGTQGDSGYTF
TRBV5-1	TRBJ1-6	-	-	TGCGCCAGCAGGTCGGATAATTCACCCCTCCACTTT	CASRSDNSPLHF
TRBV29-1	TRBJ2-2	-	-	TGCAGCGCCGGTGTGGGGGGCACTGTAGATACCGGGGAGCTGTTTTTT	CSAGVGGTVDTGELFF
TRBV28	TRBJ1-4	-	-	TGTGCCAGCAGTTTAGGAGGGTTAGATGAAAAACTGTTTTTT	CASSLGGLDEKLFF
TRBV4-2	TRBJ1-6	TRBD1	once	TGTGCCAGCAGCCAAAGGCAGGGGGAAGGATCACCCCTCCACTTT	CASSQRQGEGSPLHF
TRBV6-1	TRBJ1-1	-	-	TGTGCCAGCGAAAGGAAGGACACTGAAGCTTTCTTT	CASERKDTEAFF
TRBV2	TRBJ1-1	-	medium-sized	TGTGCCAGCAGGCAGCCGGGGACGATCGCTTTCTTT	CASRQPGTIAFF
TRBV9	TRBJ2-7	TRBD2	once	TGTGCCAGCAGCGTAGCTGATAGCGGGGGCTCCTACGAGCAGTACTTC	CASSVADSGGSYEQYF
TRBV5-6	TRBJ2-1	-	-	TGTGCCAGCAGCTGGGCTAGCCCCAATGAGCAGTTCTTC	CASSWASPNEQFF
TRBV11-3	TRBJ1-1	-	-	TGTGCCAGCAGCTTAAGGAGCCGTGGAGCTTTCTTT	CASSLRSRGAFF
TRBV5-1	TRBJ1-2	-	-	TGCGCCAGCAGGGACAACCGCGACTATGGCTACACCTTC	CASRDNRDYGYTF
TRBV7-8	TRBJ1-4	-	-	TGTGCCAGCAGCTTAAGTGAAGGCCTGGAAAAACTGTTTTTT	CASSLSEGLEKLFF
TRBV11-3	TRBJ2-2	-	-	TGTGCCAGCAGCTGGGGGGATGGAAAGCTGTTTTTT	CASSWGDGKLFF
TRBV18	TRBJ1-1	-	-	TGTGCCAGCTCATCAGAATCTGAAGCTTTCTTT	CASSSESEAFF
TRBV19	TRBJ2-6	-	-	TGTGCCAGCAAACACCCCGTTGTGTCGCTCTCTGGGGCCAACGTCCTGACTTTC	CASKHPVVSLSGANVLTF
TRBV15	TRBJ1-3	-	-	TGTGCCACCAGCAGAGATCAAGCGGCTTTCTCTGGAAACACCATATATTTT	CATSRDQAAFSGNTIYF
TRBV19	TRBJ1-5	TRBD1	-	TGTGCCAGTAGTACTATCAGGACAGGGGTGAATCAGCCCCAGCATTTT	CASSTIRTGVNQPQHF
TRBV11-2	TRBJ2-2	TRBD1	-	TGTGCCAGCAGCTTCAGGGGGTTCGCCAGGCTCAACACCGGGGAGCTGTTTTTT	CASSFRGFARLNTGELFF
TRBV2	TRBJ1-6	-	-	TGTGCCAGCAGTGAAGAGGGCTGGGGTTCACCCCTCCACTTT	CASSEEGWGSPLHF
TRBV28	TRBJ1-1	-	many	TGTGCCAGCAGTTTAGGACGAATAGGGGCTTTCTTT	CASSLGRIGAFF
TRBV10-3	TRBJ1-4	-	few	TGTGCCATCAGTGACTTGTTTTTT	CAISDLFF
TRBV7-9	TRBJ2-2	TRBD1	-	TGTGCCAGCAGCTGGACAGGAGGAACCGGGGAGCTGTTTTTT	CASSWTGGTGELFF